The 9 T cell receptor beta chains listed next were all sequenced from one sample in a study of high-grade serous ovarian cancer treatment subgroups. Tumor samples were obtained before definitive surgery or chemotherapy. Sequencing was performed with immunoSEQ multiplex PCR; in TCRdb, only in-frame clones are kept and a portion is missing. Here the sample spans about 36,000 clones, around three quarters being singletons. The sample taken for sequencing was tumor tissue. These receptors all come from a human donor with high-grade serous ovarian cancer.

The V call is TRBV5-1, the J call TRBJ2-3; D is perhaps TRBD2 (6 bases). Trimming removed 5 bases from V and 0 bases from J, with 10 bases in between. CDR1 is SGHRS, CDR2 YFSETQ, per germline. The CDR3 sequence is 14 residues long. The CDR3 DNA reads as TGCGCCAGCAGTGGAGGGGCTAGCACAGATACGCAGTATTTT. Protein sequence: CASSGGASTDTQYF.

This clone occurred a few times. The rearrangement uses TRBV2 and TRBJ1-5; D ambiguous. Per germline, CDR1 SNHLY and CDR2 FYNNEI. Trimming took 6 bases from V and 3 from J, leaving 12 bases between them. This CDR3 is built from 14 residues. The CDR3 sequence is CASSGGYDNQPQHF. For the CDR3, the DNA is TGTGCCAGCAGCGGCGGGTACGACAATCAGCCCCAGCATTTT.

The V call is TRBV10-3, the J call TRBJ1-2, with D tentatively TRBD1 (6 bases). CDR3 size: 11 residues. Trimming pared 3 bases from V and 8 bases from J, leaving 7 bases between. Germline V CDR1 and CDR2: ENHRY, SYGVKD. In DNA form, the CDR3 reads TGTGCCATCAGTGAAAGGGGGGGCTACACCTTC. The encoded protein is CAISERGGYTF.

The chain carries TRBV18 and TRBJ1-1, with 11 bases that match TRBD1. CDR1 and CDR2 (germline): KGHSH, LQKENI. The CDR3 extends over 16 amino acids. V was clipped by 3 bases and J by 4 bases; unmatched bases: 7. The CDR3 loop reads CASSPGTGGLGTEAFF. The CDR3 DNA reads TGTGCCAGCTCACCCGGGACAGGGGGTTTGGGCACTGAAGCTTTCTTT.

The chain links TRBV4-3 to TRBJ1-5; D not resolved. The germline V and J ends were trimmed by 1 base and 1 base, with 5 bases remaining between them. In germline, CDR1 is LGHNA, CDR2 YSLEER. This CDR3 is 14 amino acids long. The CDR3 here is CASSQAYSNQPQHF. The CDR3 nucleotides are TGCGCCAGCAGCCAAGCTTACAGCAATCAGCCCCAGCATTTT.

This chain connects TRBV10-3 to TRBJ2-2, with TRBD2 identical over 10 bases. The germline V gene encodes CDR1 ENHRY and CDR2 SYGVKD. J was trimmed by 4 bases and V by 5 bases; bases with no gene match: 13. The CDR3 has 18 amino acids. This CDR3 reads CAISKAAAGLASTGELFF. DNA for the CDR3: TGTGCCATCAGTAAGGCCGCGGCGGGACTAGCGAGCACCGGGGAGCTGTTTTTT.

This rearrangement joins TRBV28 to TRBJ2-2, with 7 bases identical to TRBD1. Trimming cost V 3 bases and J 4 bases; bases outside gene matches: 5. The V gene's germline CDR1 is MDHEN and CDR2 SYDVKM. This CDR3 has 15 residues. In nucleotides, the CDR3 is TGTGCCAGCAGTTTCCCGGACAGGCTCACCGGGGAGCTGTTTTTT. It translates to CASSFPDRLTGELFF.

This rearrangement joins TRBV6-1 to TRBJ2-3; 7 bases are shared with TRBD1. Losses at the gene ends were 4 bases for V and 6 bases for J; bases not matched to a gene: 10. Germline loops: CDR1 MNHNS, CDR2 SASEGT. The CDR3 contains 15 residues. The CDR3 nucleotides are TGTGCCAGCAGTGCGACAGGGCCTCTTTCGGATACGCAGTATTTT. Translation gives CASSATGPLSDTQYF.

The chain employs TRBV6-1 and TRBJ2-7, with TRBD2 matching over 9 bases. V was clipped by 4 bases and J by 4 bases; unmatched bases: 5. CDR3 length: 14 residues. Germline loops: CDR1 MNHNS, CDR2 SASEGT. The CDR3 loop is CASSVGLAGYEQYF. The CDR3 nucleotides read TGTGCCAGCAGTGTTGGCCTAGCGGGATACGAGCAGTACTTC.